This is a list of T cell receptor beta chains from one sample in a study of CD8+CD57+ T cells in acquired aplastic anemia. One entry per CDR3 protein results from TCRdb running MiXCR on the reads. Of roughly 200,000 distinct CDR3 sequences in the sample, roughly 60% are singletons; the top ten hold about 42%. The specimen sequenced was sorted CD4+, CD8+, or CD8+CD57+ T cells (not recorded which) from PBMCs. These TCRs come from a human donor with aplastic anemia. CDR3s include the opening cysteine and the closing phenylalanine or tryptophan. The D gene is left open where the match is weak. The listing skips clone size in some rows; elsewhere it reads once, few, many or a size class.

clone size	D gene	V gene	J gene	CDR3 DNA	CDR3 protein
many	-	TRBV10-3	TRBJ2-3	TGTGCCGGGGGCGGTCCCACAGATACGCAGTATTTT	CAGGGPTDTQYF
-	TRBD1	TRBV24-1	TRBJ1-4	TGTGCCACCAGTGACCCGACAGGGCCTGAAAAACTGTTTTTT	CATSDPTGPEKLFF
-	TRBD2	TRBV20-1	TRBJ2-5	TGCAGTGCTAGAGAGATGGGAGGGCCCCAGTACTTC	CSAREMGGPQYF
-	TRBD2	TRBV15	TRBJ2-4	TGTGCCACCAGCAGAGATGTCACCAGCGGGGGGGTTCTTCAGTACTTC	CATSRDVTSGGVLQYF
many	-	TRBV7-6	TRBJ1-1	TGTGCCAGCAGCTCCCAGACGGAGAACACTGAAGCTTTCTTT	CASSSQTENTEAFF
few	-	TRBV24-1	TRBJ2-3	TGTGCCACCAGTGATGTCACCGGGACAGATACGCAGTATTTT	CATSDVTGTDTQYF
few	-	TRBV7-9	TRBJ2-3	TGTGCCAGCAGCCCGTACTCCGGGACTAGCACAGATACGCAGTATTTT	CASSPYSGTSTDTQYF
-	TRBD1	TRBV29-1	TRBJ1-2	TGCAGCGTTTTGAGGGACAGGGGGCATGGCTACACCTTC	CSVLRDRGHGYTF
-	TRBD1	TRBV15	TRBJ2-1	TGTGCCACCAGAACGGACCGGGACAGGGTCCACAATGAGCAGTTCTTC	CATRTDRDRVHNEQFF
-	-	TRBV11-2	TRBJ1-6	TGTGCCAGCAGCTTAGTCCCGGGGTTGAATTCACCCCTCCACTTT	CASSLVPGLNSPLHF
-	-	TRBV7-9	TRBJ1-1	TGTGCCAGCAGCTTGGGAAATCGATACACTGAGGCTTTCTTT	CASSLGNRYTEAFF
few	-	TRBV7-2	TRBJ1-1	TGTGCCAGCCGGCCCGGGTACACTGAAGCTTTCTTT	CASRPGYTEAFF
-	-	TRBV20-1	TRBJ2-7	TGCAGTGCTAGATGGGTAGCGGATGTATCCTACGAGCAGTACTTC	CSARWVADVSYEQYF
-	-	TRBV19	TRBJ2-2	TGTGCCAGTAGTATATCGACCACCGGGGAGCTGTTTTTT	CASSISTTGELFF
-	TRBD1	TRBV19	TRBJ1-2	TGTGCCAGTAGTATACAGGGGCAGGGGGGCTATGGCTACACCTTC	CASSIQGQGGYGYTF
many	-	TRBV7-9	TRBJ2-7	TGTGCCAGCAGCTTAGTAGGGTTCTCCTACGAGCAGTACTTC	CASSLVGFSYEQYF
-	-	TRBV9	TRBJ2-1	TGTGCCAGCAGCGTAAACTCCTACAATGAGCAGTTCTTC	CASSVNSYNEQFF
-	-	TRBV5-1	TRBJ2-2	TGCGCCAGCACCATGGACAAGGCCACCGGGGAGCTGTTTTTT	CASTMDKATGELFF
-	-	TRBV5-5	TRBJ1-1	TGTGCCAGCAGCTTGAGGCAGGGCGAGATGAACACTGAAGCTTTCTTT	CASSLRQGEMNTEAFF
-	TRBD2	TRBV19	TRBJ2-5	TGTGCCAGTAGTATAGCTACTAGCGTGGAGACCCAGTACTTC	CASSIATSVETQYF
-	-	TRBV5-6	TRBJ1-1	TGTACCAGCAGCTTGTGGCCGATGAACACTGAAGCTTTCTTT	CTSSLWPMNTEAFF
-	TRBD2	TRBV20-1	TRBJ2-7	TGCAGTGCTAGTTTTGGTAGCGGGTCTTACGAGCAGTACTTC	CSASFGSGSYEQYF
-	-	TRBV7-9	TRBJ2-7	TGTGCCAGCGGTGCCGGGACATACTCCTACGAGCAGTACTTC	CASGAGTYSYEQYF
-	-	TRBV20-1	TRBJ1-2	TGCAGTGCTAGACGTCCGGCTAACTATGGCTACACCTTC	CSARRPANYGYTF
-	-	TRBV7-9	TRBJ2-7	TGTGCCAGCAGCTCCCCGGTCAACTCCGTGGGGCAGTACTTC	CASSSPVNSVGQYF
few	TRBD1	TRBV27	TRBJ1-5	TGTGCCAGCAGTTCAACAGGGACAGTCGCTCATCAGCATTTT	CASSSTGTVAHQHF
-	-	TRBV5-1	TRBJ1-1	TGCGCCAGCAGCTTTCAACTGGGCACTGAAGCTTTCTTT	CASSFQLGTEAFF
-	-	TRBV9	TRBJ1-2	TGTGCCAGCAGCGTAGGGATGTTGGAGGGAGGCTACACCTTC	CASSVGMLEGGYTF
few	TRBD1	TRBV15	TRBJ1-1	TGTGCCACCAGCGGACTTGGACAGGTCATGAACACTGAAGCTTTCTTT	CATSGLGQVMNTEAFF
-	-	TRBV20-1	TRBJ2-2	TGCAGTGCTAGAGATCAGACGAACACCGGGGAGCTGTTTTTT	CSARDQTNTGELFF
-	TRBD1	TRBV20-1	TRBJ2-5	TGCAGTGCGCCGACAGGGTTCCGGGAGACCCAGTACTTC	CSAPTGFRETQYF
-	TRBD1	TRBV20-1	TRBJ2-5	TGCAGTGCCGGACAGGGATTGGGTGAGACCCAGTACTTC	CSAGQGLGETQYF
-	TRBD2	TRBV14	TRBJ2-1	TGTGCCAGCGGGGGGGAATACAATGAGCAGTTCTTC	CASGGEYNEQFF
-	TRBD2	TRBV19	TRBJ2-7	TGTGCCAGTAAACCCCGGGGGGGCTCCTACGAGCAGTACTTC	CASKPRGGSYEQYF
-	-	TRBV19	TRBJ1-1	TGTGCCAGTAGTATACTAGACCCGAACACTGAAGCTTTCTTT	CASSILDPNTEAFF
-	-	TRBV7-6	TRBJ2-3	TGTGTCAGCAGACTCACAACGGGCGGGTACACAGATACGCAGTATTTT	CVSRLTTGGYTDTQYF